This T cell receptor beta chain is from a study of shared clonotypes between healthy human individuals. General study findings and limits: Rarefaction gave evidence that sorted-subset sequencing remained incomplete despite large depth. In having few donors, the study represented limited genetic and exposure-history diversity.

CD45RO-negative, CCR7-positively selected cells formed the naive CD8 fraction, excluding terminally differentiated effector memory CD45RA+ cells. In replicate PCRs of sorted subsets, roughly 200 ng DNA, tens of thousands of T cell genomes, was used. The assay was immunoSEQ multiplex PCR, and TCRdb's table has in-frame clones only and misses some. The table includes about 800,000 clones, roughly 96% detected once. The CDR3 contains 15 residues. The V gene's germline CDR1 is SGHVS and CDR2 FNYEAQ. Trimming took off 5 bases at V and 4 bases at J, with 12 bases between the two ends. As for this clone: Antigen: not known.

Sequencing was carried out using naive CD8+ T cells sorted from blood. This clonotype originated in a man aged 25-45 years in good health. The V gene is TRBV7-6, the J gene TRBJ2-6; no clear D gene. The CDR3 coding sequence is TGTGCCAGCAGCCTACAGAGGTCCGGGGCCAACGTCCTGACTTTC. Its protein product is CASSLQRSGANVLTF.